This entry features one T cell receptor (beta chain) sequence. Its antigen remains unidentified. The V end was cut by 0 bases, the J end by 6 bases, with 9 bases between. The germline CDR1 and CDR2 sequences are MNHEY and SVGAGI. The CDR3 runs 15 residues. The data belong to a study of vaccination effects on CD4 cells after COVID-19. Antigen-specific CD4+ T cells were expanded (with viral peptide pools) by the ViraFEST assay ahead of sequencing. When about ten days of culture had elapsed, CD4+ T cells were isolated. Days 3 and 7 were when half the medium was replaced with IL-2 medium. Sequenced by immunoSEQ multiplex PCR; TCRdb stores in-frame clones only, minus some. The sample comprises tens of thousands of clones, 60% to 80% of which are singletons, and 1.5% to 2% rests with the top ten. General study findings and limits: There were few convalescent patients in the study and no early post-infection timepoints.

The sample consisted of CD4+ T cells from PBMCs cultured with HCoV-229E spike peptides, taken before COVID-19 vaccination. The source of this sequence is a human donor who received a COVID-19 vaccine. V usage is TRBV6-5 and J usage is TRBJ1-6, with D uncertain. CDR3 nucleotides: TGTGCCAGCAGTTACTCGAGATTTGGTAATTCACCCCTCCACTTT. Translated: CASSYSRFGNSPLHF.